This T cell receptor beta chain is from a study of cytomegalovirus exposure and HLA in healthy donors. PCR primers comprised 60 Vbeta and 13 Jbeta primers. Produced via immunoSEQ multiplex PCR; TCRdb's table is partial and in-frame only. This sample carries about 210,000 clones, about nine tenths of them seen once, and the ten largest clones take under 1.2%. The CDR3 has 18 amino acids. Germline values: CDR1 SGHAT, CDR2 FQNNGV. V gave up 2 bases and J gave up 0 bases; unmatched junction bases: 6. The sequence was obtained from a boy aged 2 to 9 in good health and CMV-seronegative. The rearrangement links TRBV11-2 to TRBJ2-2; TRBD1 matches at 10 bases. Sequenced material: PBMCs. CDR3 sequence reads: CASSLTGTGATNTGELFF. For the CDR3, the DNA is TGTGCCAGCAGCTTAACCGGGACAGGGGCTACGAACACCGGGGAGCTGTTTTTT.